The present T cell receptor (beta chain) was sequenced within a study of CD8 T cells in Susac syndrome. Regarding this clonotype: The antigen remains undetermined.

With random hexamers, reverse transcription was performed on roughly 0.45 to 1 ug of RNA. Amplification of TCR beta CDR3 spanned 54 Vbeta and 13 Jbeta via immunoSEQ multiplex PCR. Using its own MiXCR run on the immunoSEQ multiplex PCR reads, TCRdb lists one record per CDR3 protein. The table lists roughly 170,000 distinct CDR3 sequences, over 85% of them singletons. Multiple sclerosis controls were treatment-naive patients with stable or active relapsing-remitting disease. While CD8+ and CD4+ T cells were isolated negatively, TEMRA cells were enriched by FACS. CDR1 is DFQATT and CDR2 is SNEGSKA in the germline V gene (reference sequence). V was shortened by 5 bases and J by 1 base, with 9 bases between the two germline ends. This CDR3 comprises 13 residues. Study conclusions and caveats: Regarding the TCR sequencing and HLA analysis, the study admitted that a relatively small number of individuals were involved.

This chain joins TRBV20-1 and TRBJ1-5; D call uncertain. This clonotype was obtained from a human donor with multiple sclerosis. Source material: CD4+ T cells from PBMCs. DNA of the CDR3: TGCAGTGCTCCCCGGGGAAGCAATCAGCCCCAGCATTTT. Translation: CSAPRGSNQPQHF.